This T cell receptor beta chain is drawn from a study of monozygotic twins with inflammatory bowel disease. Starting material for each TCR library was around 3,500 ng of total RNA. The cDNA of both the TCRalpha and TCRbeta chains was subjected to two nested PCRs of approximately 16 and 10 cycles. Reanalyzing the 5' RACE reads, TCRdb keeps one entry per CDR3 protein, without DNA. This sample's table reports 300,000 to 350,000 distinct CDR3 sequences. Germline V gene lookup returns CDR1 SGHRS and CDR2 YFSETQ. The length of the CDR3 is 18 residues. The rearrangement links TRBV5-1 to TRBJ2-2; TCRdb outputs TRBD1, but without DNA this stays unchecked. Sequencing used blood. The receptor's source is a human donor with ulcerative colitis or Crohn's disease, or a healthy co-twin of an affected twin (not recorded which). CDR3 sequence reads: CASSSLPIGGGSTGELFF.